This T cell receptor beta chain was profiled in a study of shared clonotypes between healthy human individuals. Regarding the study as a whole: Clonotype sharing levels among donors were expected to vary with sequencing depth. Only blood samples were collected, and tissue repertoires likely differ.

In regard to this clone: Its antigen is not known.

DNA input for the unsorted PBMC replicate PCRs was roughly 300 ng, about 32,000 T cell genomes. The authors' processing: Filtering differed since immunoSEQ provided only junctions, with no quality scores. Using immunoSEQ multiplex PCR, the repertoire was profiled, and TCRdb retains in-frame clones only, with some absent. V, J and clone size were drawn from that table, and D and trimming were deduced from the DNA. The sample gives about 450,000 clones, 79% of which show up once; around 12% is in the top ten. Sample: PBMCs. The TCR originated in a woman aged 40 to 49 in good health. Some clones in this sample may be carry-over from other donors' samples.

The CDR3 sequence: CASLRASGNNEQFF. The CDR3 coding sequence is TGTGCCAGCCTTCGGGCTAGCGGAAACAATGAGCAGTTCTTC. V usage is TRBV5-6 and J usage is TRBJ2-1; 7 nucleotides agree with TRBD2. Germline loops: CDR1 SGHDT, CDR2 YYEEEE. The CDR3 loop spans 14 amino acids. V was pared by 7 bases and J by 5 bases, with 9 bases of the junction left unmatched.